What follows are 32 T cell receptor beta chains derived from one specimen sequenced in a study of PD-L1 blockade in urothelial cancer. The protocol was immunoSEQ multiplex PCR, while the TCRdb copy is restricted to in-frame clones and leaves out a portion. This sample has 60,000 or so clones, with about four fifths found just once. Sequenced material: PBMCs, taken around atezolizumab (anti-PD-L1) treatment. The receptors stem from a man between 65 and 85 years old with urothelial cancer.

The rearrangement joins TRBV7-2 to TRBJ2-3; 10 bases fit TRBD2. V was clipped by 5 bases and J by 6 bases; unmatched bases: 8. Germline V gives CDR1 SGHTA, CDR2 FQGNSA. This CDR3 is built from 15 residues. CDR3 protein: CASSLLAGDSDTQYF. CDR3 nucleotide sequence: TGTGCCAGCAGCCTGCTAGCGGGAGATTCCGATACGCAGTATTTT.

The J gene is TRBJ2-7, the V gene TRBV10-2; 10 nucleotides match TRBD2. Germline V lookup: CDR1 WSHSY, CDR2 SAAADI. CDR3 length: 14 residues. V lost 5 bases and J lost 5; bases outside the gene matches: 6. CDR3 amino acids: CASSLAGGSHEQYF. The CDR3 DNA sequence: TGCGCCAGCAGTTTAGCGGGAGGTTCCCACGAGCAGTACTTC.

The chain recombines TRBV6-5 with TRBJ1-3; 7 bases agree with TRBD1. The CDR3 runs to 15 residues. Trimming at V came to 5 bases and at J to 0 bases, leaving 4 bases not matched to a gene. CDR1 and CDR2 from the germline V gene are MNHEY and SVGAGI. The CDR3 here is CASSGQAASGNTIYF. DNA for the CDR3: TGTGCCAGCAGTGGACAGGCGGCCTCTGGAAACACCATATATTTT.

The CDR3 region is CASSQNRVSNTEAFF. The CDR3 DNA reads TGTGCCAGCAGCCAAAACAGAGTATCGAACACTGAAGCTTTCTTT. This chain connects TRBV7-8 to TRBJ1-1; D is ambiguous. This CDR3 has 15 amino acids. From germline, CDR1 is SGHVS and CDR2 FQNEAQ. Trimming took off 5 bases at V and 1 base at J, with 14 bases between the two ends. Drawing the rest from reference TRBV7-8 and TRBJ1-1, the complete variable domain is GAGVSQSPRYKVAKRGQDVALRCDPISGHVSLFWYQQALGQGPEFLTYFQNEAQLDKSGLPSDRFFAERPEGSVSTLKIQRTQQEDSAVYLCASSQNRVSNTEAFFGQGTRLTVV.

CDR3 in amino acids: CASSQDQDRGRVVREKLFF. The CDR3 DNA reads TGTGCCAGCAGCCAAGATCAGGACAGGGGGCGCGTTGTAAGGGAAAAACTGTTTTTT. The chain is built from TRBV4-2 and TRBJ1-4; 11 nucleotides line up with TRBD1. CDR3 size: 19 residues. Germline V gives CDR1 LGHNA, CDR2 YNFKEQ. Trimming cost V 0 bases and J 8 bases; bases outside gene matches: 14.

J is TRBJ2-7 and V is TRBV15; a weak D match, TRBD1 (5 bases). CDR1 and CDR2 from the germline V gene are LNHNV and YYDKDF (reference sequence). Trimming removed 6 bases at V and 1 base at J, with 10 bases between. There are 13 residues in the CDR3. The CDR3 region has the DNA TGTGCCACCAGTGCAGGGCAGTCCTACGAGCAGTACTTC. Translated: CATSAGQSYEQYF.

The chain recombines TRBV5-5 with TRBJ2-5; D is unresolved. Trimming removed 2 bases at V and 2 bases at J, with 7 bases between. Per germline, CDR1 SGHKS and CDR2 YYEKEE (reference sequence). CDR3 size: 13 residues. This chain's CDR3 is CASSLEDQETQYF. In DNA form, the CDR3 reads TGTGCCAGCAGCTTAGAGGATCAAGAGACCCAGTACTTC.

The V and J genes are TRBV5-1 and TRBJ1-1; 8 bases fit TRBD1. This CDR3 is built from 15 residues. In germline, CDR1 is SGHRS, CDR2 YFSETQ. The V and J ends lost 4 bases and 1 base, in that order; junction bases with no gene match: 6. CDR3 DNA: TGCGCCAGCAGCCCCAGACAGGGGAAGAACACTGAAGCTTTCTTT. Translated, it gives CASSPRQGKNTEAFF. Based on the CDR3 plus reference TRBV5-1 and TRBJ1-1, the full variable domain is KAGVTQTPRYLIKTRGQQVTLSCSPISGHRSVSWYQQTPGQGLQFLFEYFSETQRNKGNFPGRFSGRQFSNSRSEMNVSTLELGDSALYLCASSPRQGKNTEAFFGQGTRLTVV.

This clone has just a few counts. This chain joins TRBV9 and TRBJ2-7; D is ambiguous. CDR3 length: 14 residues. CDR1 and CDR2 (germline): SGDLS, YYNGEE. The V and J ends lost 4 bases and 4 bases respectively, with 15 bases between them. This chain's CDR3 is CASSPRFEAYEQYF. The CDR3 nucleotides are TGTGCCAGCAGCCCCCGATTTGAGGCTTACGAGCAGTACTTC.

This chain connects TRBV18 to TRBJ2-2; TRBD2 matches at 13 bases. The CDR3 consists of 16 residues. The germline V gene encodes CDR1 KGHSH and CDR2 LQKENI. V dropped 5 bases and J dropped 7; count of bases not matched to a gene: 7. CDR3 DNA sequence: TGTGCCAGCTCAACTAGGACTAGCGGGAGCGGCGGGGAGCTGTTTTTT. Translation gives CASSTRTSGSGGELFF.

J is TRBJ2-1 and V is TRBV5-1; 7 bases are shared with TRBD1. V trimming: 2 bases; J trimming: 4 bases; junction bases outside the gene matches: 6. This CDR3 is built from 15 residues. Germline CDR1 SGHRS, CDR2 YFSETQ. As DNA, the CDR3 is TGCGCCAGCAGCTTTACAGGGGCGCCATACAATGAGCAGTTCTTC. Protein product: CASSFTGAPYNEQFF.

The V gene is TRBV15, the J gene TRBJ2-3, with 8 nucleotides matching TRBD2. The CDR3 runs 15 residues. Germline V lookup: CDR1 LNHNV, CDR2 YYDKDF (reference sequence). The trim removed 11 bases at V and 0 bases at J, leaving 10 bases unmatched. CDR3 nucleotide sequence: TGTGCCGTAGGGACCCTAGCGGGTAGCACAGATACGCAGTATTTT. Translating it yields CAVGTLAGSTDTQYF.

This clone was counted a few times. The chain combines TRBV7-3 with TRBJ2-3; no clear D. The CDR3 consists of 15 residues. Trimming left V 0 bases short and J 4 bases short, with 11 bases between. Per germline, CDR1 SGHTA and CDR2 FQGTGA. The CDR3 bases are TGTGCCAGCAGCTTAACGAGTGGAGAGTCAGATACGCAGTATTTT. This codes for CASSLTSGESDTQYF.

V gene TRBV14 combines with J gene TRBJ2-1; 8 nucleotides line up with TRBD2. V lost 3 bases and J lost 0; bases outside the gene matches: 1. Germline CDR1 and CDR2: SGHDN and FVKESK. The CDR3 runs 15 residues. The CDR3 reads CASSQREDSYNEQFF. CDR3 sequence (DNA): TGTGCCAGCAGCCAGCGGGAGGACTCCTACAATGAGCAGTTCTTC.

V usage is TRBV6-1 and J usage is TRBJ1-1; TRBD1 agrees at 9 bases. V was pared by 6 bases and J by 4 bases, with 3 bases of the junction left unmatched. From germline, CDR1 is MNHNS and CDR2 SASEGT. The CDR3 totals 13 residues. CDR3 nucleotide sequence: TGTGCCAGCAGAGGACAGGGGAGCACTGAAGCTTTCTTT. As protein: CASRGQGSTEAFF.

J is TRBJ1-4 and V is TRBV27; D is possibly TRBD1 (6 bases). The germline V gene has CDR1 MNHEY and CDR2 SMNVEV (reference sequence). The CDR3 length is 14 residues. V shed 5 bases and J shed 4 bases, with 11 bases lying between them. The CDR3 loop reads CASSIDRYNEKLFF. The CDR3 region has the DNA TGTGCCAGCAGTATCGACAGGTATAATGAAAAACTGTTTTTT.

This clone was counted a single time. The chain couples TRBV5-4 to TRBJ2-2, with a possible D match to TRBD2 (6 bases). CDR3 length: 16 residues. Looked up from germline, CDR1 is SGHNT and CDR2 is YYREEE (reference sequence). V was cut by 4 bases and J by 4 bases, with 17 bases left in between. Here the CDR3 reads CASSPLTSATTGELFF. In DNA form, the CDR3 reads TGTGCCAGCAGCCCCCTGACTAGTGCAACCACCGGGGAGCTGTTTTTT.

In DNA form, the CDR3 reads TGTGCCAGCAGCTCGGAGGGCGGGGGGACCCAGTACTTC. Protein: CASSSEGGGTQYF. The gene calls are TRBV7-9 and TRBJ2-5; 7 nucleotides align to TRBD2. Germline assignment: CDR1 SEHNR and CDR2 FQNEAQ (reference sequence). V shed 4 bases and J 7 bases; nucleotides not matched to a gene: 6. The CDR3 runs to 13 residues. Supplemented by reference TRBV7-9 and TRBJ2-5, the full variable domain reads DTGVSQNPRHKITKRGQNVTFRCDPISEHNRLYWYRQTLGQGPEFLTYFQNEAQLEKSRLLSDRFSAERPKGSFSTLEIQRTEQGDSAMYLCASSSEGGGTQYFGPGTRLLVL.

CDR3 coding DNA: TGCGCCAGCAGGAAGACTGACTCCGGAGAGACCCAGTACTTC. Its protein is CASRKTDSGETQYF. This chain connects TRBV5-1 to TRBJ2-5; D is uncertain. V was shortened by 5 bases and J by 4 bases, with 15 bases between the two germline ends. Germline V gene lookup returns CDR1 SGHRS and CDR2 YFSETQ. This CDR3 has 14 amino acids.

This chain links TRBV28 with TRBJ2-3; 7 nucleotides agree with TRBD2. The germline V gene has CDR1 MDHEN and CDR2 SYDVKM. The CDR3 extends over 15 amino acids. J was trimmed by 1 base and V by 6 bases; bases with no gene match: 7. The CDR3 DNA reads as TGTGCCAGCAGCCCTAGACTAGCTGGCACAGATACGCAGTATTTT. This gives the protein CASSPRLAGTDTQYF.

V usage is TRBV7-2 and J usage is TRBJ1-5; 9 bases line up with TRBD1. The germline V gene has CDR1 SGHTA and CDR2 FQGNSA. The CDR3 spans 16 residues. Germline trimming cut 2 bases from V and 3 bases from J; bases unmatched to any gene: 5. In DNA, the CDR3 is TGTGCCAGCAGCTTATGGGACAGGGCCGCCAATCAGCCCCAGCATTTT. It translates to CASSLWDRAANQPQHF.

This chain links TRBV19 with TRBJ1-3; maybe TRBD1 (5 bases). Per germline, CDR1 LNHDA and CDR2 SQIVND (reference sequence). CDR3 size: 17 residues. Trimming stripped 3 bases from V and 4 bases from J, with 19 bases between. The CDR3 coding sequence is TGTGCCAGTAGTATTGCCCCGGCAGGGACTCTCGGAAACACCATATATTTT. This sequence encodes CASSIAPAGTLGNTIYF.

The rearrangement links TRBV30 to TRBJ1-5; D is undetermined. This CDR3 spans 13 amino acids. The germline V gene has CDR1 GTSNPN and CDR2 SVGIG (reference sequence). V shed 1 base and J shed 4 bases, with 8 bases lying between them. CDR3 in DNA: TGTGCCTGGAGTGACAGTGGGAATCAGCCCCAGCATTTT. It specifies CAWSDSGNQPQHF.

The rearrangement joins TRBV19 to TRBJ2-1, with TRBD2 identical over 9 bases. The CDR3 sequence is 18 residues long. Germline CDR1 is LNHDA and CDR2 is SQIVND (reference sequence). Trimming removed 3 bases from V and 3 bases from J; junction bases left unmatched: 12. The CDR3 DNA sequence: TGTGCCAGTAGTATGTTCCGGGTGACTAGCGGCAACTACAATGAGCAGTTCTTC. Encoded protein: CASSMFRVTSGNYNEQFF.

This chain links TRBV6-8 with TRBJ2-1; D is uncertain. V was pared by 5 bases and J by 7 bases, with 21 bases between. Per germline, CDR1 MNHGY and CDR2 SAAAGT. The CDR3 has 16 amino acids. The CDR3 loop is CASSNLTRSRVNEQFF. Here the CDR3 DNA reads TGTGCCAGCAGTAACCTGACTCGGAGCCGGGTGAATGAGCAGTTCTTC.

The chain links TRBV5-6 to TRBJ2-7; the match to TRBD1 covers 10 bases. Germline V CDR1 and CDR2: SGHDT, YYEEEE. CDR3 length: 15 residues. V shed 1 base and J 4 bases; nucleotides not matched to a gene: 5. Written as DNA, the CDR3 is TGTGCCAGCAGCTTGATACGGACAGGGGGTTACGAGCAGTACTTC. Its protein is CASSLIRTGGYEQYF.

This clone was found once. V and J are TRBV7-9 and TRBJ2-1; 8 nucleotides match TRBD2. CDR3 length equals 16 residues. The germline V gene has CDR1 SEHNR and CDR2 FQNEAQ (reference sequence). The J segment lost 7 bases and the V segment lost 1 base, leaving 9 bases of the junction unmatched. The CDR3 region is CASSLDGGAGKNEQFF. For the CDR3, the DNA is TGTGCCAGCAGCTTAGACGGGGGGGCGGGGAAGAATGAGCAGTTCTTC.

The V and J genes are TRBV20-1 and TRBJ2-1; TRBD1 is a possible D gene (6 bases). The CDR3 covers 11 residues. CDR1 and CDR2 (germline): DFQATT, SNEGSKA (reference sequence). Trimming cost V 6 bases and J 6 bases, with 9 bases left between them. This chain's CDR3 is CSAEQGNEQFF. The CDR3 nucleotides read TGCAGTGCAGAACAGGGCAATGAGCAGTTCTTC.

The V call is TRBV19, the J call TRBJ1-4; D perhaps matches TRBD1 (6 bases). Per germline, CDR1 LNHDA and CDR2 SQIVND (reference sequence). This CDR3 is 13 amino acids long. V lost 8 bases and J lost 9, with 16 bases in between. The CDR3 is CASGGQSIKKLFF. For the CDR3, the DNA is TGTGCCAGTGGAGGACAGAGTATAAAAAAACTGTTTTTT. The full variable domain, completed using reference TRBV19 and TRBJ1-4, is DGGITQSPKYLFRKEGQNVTLSCEQNLNHDAMYWYRQDPGQGLRLIYYSQIVNDFQKGDIAEGYSVSREKKESFPLTVTSAQKNPTAFYLCASGGQSIKKLFFGSGTQLSVL.

With regard to this clone: This CDR3 is also generated by other DNA sequences in the sample. The chain is built from TRBV18 and TRBJ1-1, with D possibly TRBD1 on 5 matching bases. The CDR3 has 14 amino acids. V was cut by 2 bases and J by 3 bases, with 10 bases left in between. Germline values: CDR1 KGHSH, CDR2 LQKENI. The DNA of the CDR3 is TGTGCCAGCTCACCAGGGGGAGGGCACACTGAAGCTTTCTTT. Protein: CASSPGGGHTEAFF.

The chain couples TRBV19 to TRBJ2-2; D uncertain. V lost 6 bases, J lost 6 bases, and 14 bases lay in between. Germline CDR1 is LNHDA and CDR2 is SQIVND (reference sequence). CDR3 length: 14 residues. In DNA, the CDR3 is TGTGCCAGTAGCGAAAGATACAGAGCCGGGGAGCTGTTTTTT. Its translation is CASSERYRAGELFF.

V usage is TRBV30 and J usage is TRBJ2-3, with 13 nucleotides matching TRBD2. V trimming: 5 bases; J trimming: 3 bases; junction bases outside the gene matches: 2. Germline V gives CDR1 GTSNPN, CDR2 SVGIG (reference sequence). This CDR3 has 14 residues. The CDR3 region is CAWGLAGETDTQYF. DNA for the CDR3: TGTGCCTGGGGACTAGCGGGAGAAACAGATACGCAGTATTTT.